The 31 T cell receptor beta chains given below trace back to one sample, sequenced in a study of radiotherapy plus CTLA-4 blockade in lung cancer (dated by TCRdb to the late 2010s). Receptors were amplified or captured by the immunoSEQ multiplex PCR assay. This immuneACCESS table, as held by TCRdb, lists in-frame sequences with V and J called but not all clones. Of the missing ones, under half trace to an unresolved V gene in checked studies; the others have no known cause. Here the sample has some 50,000 clones; approximately 84% occur a single time. Of the sample, approximately 4.8% falls within the top ten clones. The sample was peripheral blood, taken from a patient treated with radiotherapy plus ipilimumab. Every receptor here comes from a human donor with non-small cell lung cancer whose response to radiotherapy plus ipilimumab could not be evaluated.

The V gene is TRBV10-3, the J gene TRBJ1-2; TRBD1 is a possible D gene (6 bases). This CDR3 has 17 residues. Germline V gene lookup returns CDR1 ENHRY and CDR2 SYGVKD. With 3 bases removed from V and 4 bases from J, the gap between germline ends came to 21 bases. The CDR3: CAISEPASPDSFYGYTF. The CDR3, as DNA: TGTGCCATCAGTGAACCGGCTTCTCCGGACAGCTTCTATGGCTACACCTTC.

The chain's CDR3 is CSVEDIRGDTQYF. The CDR3 DNA reads TGCAGCGTTGAAGATATCAGGGGAGATACGCAGTATTTT. This chain joins TRBV29-1 and TRBJ2-3, with a tentative D call TRBD1 (6 bases). V was pared by 0 bases and J by 5 bases, with 9 bases between. This CDR3 comprises 13 residues. Germline V gene lookup returns CDR1 SQVTM and CDR2 ANQGSEA.

This chain uses TRBV2 with TRBJ2-1; D might be TRBD1 (6 bases). This CDR3 spans 16 amino acids. CDR1 SNHLY and CDR2 FYNNEI come from the germline V gene. V gave up 3 bases and J gave up 3 bases, with 15 bases separating them. Here the CDR3 reads CASSDNPWTVYNEQFF. CDR3 DNA sequence: TGTGCCAGCAGTGACAACCCGTGGACAGTCTACAATGAGCAGTTCTTC.

The rearrangement uses TRBV30 and TRBJ1-1; 9 bases are a match to TRBD1. Germline V gives CDR1 GTSNPN, CDR2 SVGIG (reference sequence). The CDR3 covers 17 residues. The J segment lost 4 bases and the V segment lost 2 bases, leaving 14 bases of the junction unmatched. The CDR3 loop reads CAWSRRAGQGSTTEAFF. CDR3 nucleotide sequence: TGTGCCTGGAGTAGGCGGGCAGGACAGGGGTCTACCACTGAAGCTTTCTTT.

V is TRBV6-5 and J is TRBJ2-3; D possibly corresponds to TRBD1 (6 bases). V dropped 7 bases and J dropped 5 bases, with 16 bases sitting between them. The CDR3 totals 14 residues. Germline loops: CDR1 MNHEY, CDR2 SVGAGI. The CDR3 DNA sequence: TGTGCCAGCACCCCGACAGGATCGAGAGATACGCAGTATTTT. Its protein product is CASTPTGSRDTQYF.

The chain couples TRBV4-1 to TRBJ2-7; a weak D match, TRBD1 (5 bases). The CDR3 sequence is 14 residues long. Trimming pared 3 bases from V and 1 base from J, leaving 10 bases between. Per the germline V gene, CDR1 is MGHRA and CDR2 is YSYEKL. The CDR3 region has the DNA TGCGCCAGCAGCCAGTACAGGAATTCCTACGAGCAGTACTTC. It specifies CASSQYRNSYEQYF.

The chain recombines TRBV10-3 with TRBJ2-1, with 12 positions matching TRBD2. With V trimmed by 3 bases and J by 9 bases, 12 bases remained unmatched. Germline V gene sequence: CDR1 ENHRY, CDR2 SYGVKD. The CDR3 contains 17 residues. Here the CDR3 reads CAISDPAKTSGRGEQFF. The CDR3 DNA reads TGTGCCATCAGTGACCCCGCGAAGACTAGCGGGAGAGGTGAGCAGTTCTTC.

V is TRBV6-1 and J is TRBJ1-5; no clear D gene. Trimming removed 7 bases from V and 8 bases from J, with 18 bases in between. Germline values: CDR1 MNHNS, CDR2 SASEGT. The CDR3 contains 14 residues. In nucleotides, the CDR3 is TGTGCCAGCACCAAAGTGGGAGGCACAGAGCCCCAGCATTTT. Translated, it gives CASTKVGGTEPQHF.

The chain combines TRBV19 with TRBJ1-2; no firm D call. V was shortened by 4 bases and J by 8 bases, with 8 bases between the two germline ends. The germline gives CDR1 LNHDA, CDR2 SQIVND (reference sequence). The CDR3 contains 11 residues. CDR3 residues: CASSTYSGYTF. CDR3 nucleotide sequence: TGTGCCAGTAGTACATATAGCGGCTACACCTTC.

This chain links TRBV4-3 with TRBJ2-2, with D perhaps TRBD2 (6 bases). Trimming took off 1 base at V and 0 bases at J, with 21 bases between the two ends. Per the germline V gene, CDR1 is LGHNA and CDR2 is YSLEER. CDR3 size: 20 residues. CDR3 coding DNA: TGCGCCAGCAGCCAAGTGGTTAAACGGAGGGAAACCGCGAACACCGGGGAGCTGTTTTTT. It yields the protein CASSQVVKRRETANTGELFF.

The genes are TRBV28 and TRBJ2-2, with a possible D match to TRBD1 (6 bases). CDR1 is MDHEN and CDR2 is SYDVKM in the germline V gene. The length of the CDR3 is 14 residues. The V end lost 4 bases, the J end lost 5 bases, and 11 bases lay between the germline ends. The CDR3 DNA sequence: TGTGCCAGCAGTTCCCCCGACAGGACCGGGGAGCTGTTTTTT. This sequence encodes CASSSPDRTGELFF.

V gene TRBV19 combines with J gene TRBJ1-6; 8 nucleotides agree with TRBD1. After removal of 5 bases from V and 7 bases from J, the junction contained 4 bases not matched to a gene. Germline CDR1 and CDR2: LNHDA and SQIVND (reference sequence). CDR3 length: 14 amino acids. CDR3: CASSSGGLNSPLHF. Written as DNA, the CDR3 is TGTGCCAGTAGTTCAGGGGGCCTGAATTCACCCCTCCACTTT.

This clone came up a few times. The gene calls are TRBV7-2 and TRBJ1-3; the match to TRBD1 covers 7 bases. Germline assignment: CDR1 SGHTA and CDR2 FQGNSA. The CDR3 sequence is 15 residues long. Trimming took 5 bases from V and 3 from J; bases not matched to a gene: 7. Here the CDR3 reads CASSQGQDLGNTIYF. The CDR3 bases are TGTGCCAGCAGCCAAGGACAGGACCTTGGAAACACCATATATTTT.

The chain recombines TRBV2 with TRBJ1-4; 7 bases line up with TRBD1. V was pared by 4 bases and J by 6 bases, with 11 bases of the junction left unmatched. Germline lookup yields CDR1 SNHLY and CDR2 FYNNEI. The CDR3 is 16 residues long. CDR3 DNA: TGTGCCAGCAGTGGGACAGGAGAGGGCGGTTATGAAAAACTGTTTTTT. Translating it yields CASSGTGEGGYEKLFF.

The J gene is TRBJ1-1, the V gene TRBV28; D remains ambiguous. The CDR3 is 12 amino acids. Germline V lookup: CDR1 MDHEN, CDR2 SYDVKM. V was trimmed by 2 bases and J by 4 bases, leaving 5 bases between them. As DNA, the CDR3 is TGTGCCAGCAGTTTAAGGAGCACTGAAGCTTTCTTT. It translates to CASSLRSTEAFF.

J is TRBJ1-2 and V is TRBV4-2; TRBD1 matches at 7 bases. The CDR3 runs 14 residues. CDR1 and CDR2 from the germline V gene are LGHNA and YNFKEQ. After removal of 4 bases from V and 6 bases from J, the junction contained 8 bases not matched to a gene. The CDR3 loop is CASSPNRDRDGYTF. In DNA form, the CDR3 reads TGTGCCAGCAGCCCAAACCGGGACAGAGATGGCTACACCTTC.

The CDR3 coding sequence is TGTGCCAGCAGCTTAGGGACAGGGAACGGCTACACCTTC. Translated: CASSLGTGNGYTF. The chain carries TRBV7-2 and TRBJ1-2, with TRBD1 matching over 8 bases. Trimming took 1 base from V and 8 from J; bases not matched to a gene: 3. CDR1 is SGHTA and CDR2 is FQGNSA in the germline V gene. The CDR3 runs 13 residues.

The V gene is TRBV9, the J gene TRBJ2-7, with 10 bases that match TRBD2. V shed 4 bases, J shed 4 bases, and the junction held 8 bases outside the gene matches. CDR3 length: 15 amino acids. The germline CDR1 and CDR2 sequences are SGDLS and YYNGEE. CDR3 residues: CASSSQASGSYEQYF. CDR3 in DNA: TGTGCCAGCAGCTCCCAGGCTAGCGGGAGTTACGAGCAGTACTTC.

This chain links TRBV28 with TRBJ2-3; D is possibly TRBD1 (6 bases). Per the germline V gene, CDR1 is MDHEN and CDR2 is SYDVKM. The CDR3 runs 17 residues. Trimming shortened V by 6 bases and J by 1 base, and 20 bases separated the two germline ends. The CDR3 DNA is TGTGCCAGCAGCCCTGTTATGGGGGCGCTGGGCACAGATACGCAGTATTTT. Protein product: CASSPVMGALGTDTQYF.

The chain couples TRBV5-1 to TRBJ2-1; maybe TRBD1 (6 bases). Germline V gene lookup returns CDR1 SGHRS and CDR2 YFSETQ. The V end lost 2 bases, the J end lost 3 bases, and 9 bases lay between the germline ends. The CDR3 spans 14 residues. CDR3 residues: CASSFDRYYNEQFF. In DNA, the CDR3 is TGCGCCAGCAGCTTCGACAGGTACTACAATGAGCAGTTCTTC.

This chain connects TRBV15 to TRBJ1-5; D is uncertain. This CDR3 spans 11 amino acids. V lost 3 bases, J lost 12 bases, and 9 bases lay in between. Germline V gene data show CDR1 as LNHNV and CDR2 as YYDKDF (reference sequence). CDR3 bases: TGTGCCACCAGCAGTGGCAGGATCCAGCATTTT. It is translated as CATSSGRIQHF.

The V and J genes are TRBV7-2 and TRBJ2-3; maybe TRBD2 (7 bases). The V gene lost 3 bases and the J gene lost 7 bases, with 17 bases spanning the gap. Looked up from germline, CDR1 is SGHTA and CDR2 is FQGNSA. The CDR3 extends over 15 amino acids. This CDR3 is CASSFRWEGGYTQYF. The CDR3 DNA reads TGTGCCAGCAGCTTTAGGTGGGAGGGGGGATATACGCAGTATTTT.

The chain has TRBV4-3 and TRBJ1-4, with TRBD1 matching 10 bases. V lost 4 bases and J lost 6; bases outside the gene matches: 5. The germline V gene has CDR1 LGHNA and CDR2 YSLEER. The CDR3 consists of 15 residues. The CDR3 DNA sequence: TGCGCCAGCAGCCCCCTCGGGACAGGGGATGAAAAACTGTTTTTT. This encodes CASSPLGTGDEKLFF.

CDR3: CATAFDSPNTEAFF. The DNA of the CDR3 is TGTGCCACTGCGTTTGACAGCCCGAACACTGAAGCTTTCTTT. The V gene is TRBV19, the J gene TRBJ1-1; weak D call: TRBD1 (5 bases). V shed 10 bases and J shed 1 base, with 16 bases lying between them. Per germline, CDR1 LNHDA and CDR2 SQIVND (reference sequence). This CDR3 contains 14 residues.

This clone was seen only once. The rearrangement links TRBV30 to TRBJ2-3; weak D call: TRBD2 (5 bases). There are 13 residues in the CDR3. Germline values: CDR1 GTSNPN, CDR2 SVGIG (reference sequence). V was cut by 1 base and J by 4 bases, with 9 bases left in between. The CDR3 is CAWSENSADTQYF. Written as DNA, the CDR3 is TGTGCCTGGAGTGAGAATAGCGCAGATACGCAGTATTTT.

The rearrangement uses TRBV4-2 and TRBJ1-2; D is ambiguous. CDR1 is LGHNA, CDR2 YNFKEQ, per germline. The CDR3 consists of 13 residues. Trimming stripped 0 bases from V and 5 bases from J, with 7 bases between. The CDR3: CASSQELWYGYTF. The DNA of the CDR3 is TGTGCCAGCAGCCAAGAACTATGGTATGGCTACACCTTC.

The rearrangement joins TRBV4-3 to TRBJ2-7; 7 nucleotides match TRBD2. Germline CDR1 reads LGHNA; CDR2 reads YSLEER. This CDR3 comprises 14 residues. With V trimmed by 6 bases and J by 2 bases, 7 bases remained unmatched. CDR3 residues: CASSESSGAYEQYF. CDR3 bases: TGCGCCAGCAGTGAGTCTAGCGGAGCCTACGAGCAGTACTTC.

The table lists this clone with a count of one. V gene TRBV6-6 combines with J gene TRBJ2-5; perhaps TRBD1 as D (5 bases). The DNA end is more similar to TRBJ2-7, so the J call may be wrong. This CDR3 has 13 amino acids. Per germline, CDR1 MNHNY and CDR2 SVGAGI (reference sequence). The CDR3 region has the DNA TGTGCCAGCAGCACGGACATCTACTACGAGCAGTACTTC. This sequence encodes CASSTDIYYEQYF.

This clone has just one count. The genes are TRBV9 and TRBJ1-6; weak D call: TRBD1 (6 bases). The CDR3 is 14 residues long. Trimming removed 0 bases from V and 10 bases from J, with 11 bases in between. Looked up from germline, CDR1 is SGDLS and CDR2 is YYNGEE. The CDR3 loop reads CASSVEGDGSPLHF. CDR3 nucleotide sequence: TGTGCCAGCAGCGTAGAGGGGGACGGATCACCCCTCCACTTT.

The rearrangement joins TRBV28 to TRBJ2-7, with 8 positions matching TRBD2. Germline-derived CDR1 and CDR2 are MDHEN and SYDVKM. Trimming at V came to 5 bases and at J to 6 bases, leaving 15 bases not matched to a gene. The CDR3 covers 16 residues. The CDR3 nucleotides read TGTGCCAGCAGTCTAATCACCGGGACTAGAGGGGGCGAGCAGTACTTC. Encoded protein: CASSLITGTRGGEQYF. Filled out from reference TRBV28 and TRBJ2-7, the complete variable domain reads DVKVTQSSRYLVKRTGEKVFLECVQDMDHENMFWYRQDPGLGLRLIYFSYDVKMKEKGDIPEGYSVSREKKERFSLILESASTNQTSMYLCASSLITGTRGGEQYFGPGTRLTVT.

This clone was observed once. The rearrangement links TRBV28 to TRBJ1-2; TRBD1 aligns across 8 bases. The V gene's germline CDR1 is MDHEN and CDR2 SYDVKM. J gave up 8 bases and V 5 bases, and 16 bases lay outside the gene matches. The CDR3 is 16 residues long. The CDR3 region is CASSPTPRQGSQGYTF. The CDR3 region has the DNA TGTGCCAGCAGTCCCACCCCTCGACAGGGGAGTCAGGGCTACACCTTC.